The 16 T cell receptor beta chains listed next were all sequenced from one sample in a study of control samples from healthy donors and cancer patients. Clones were sequenced by immunoSEQ multiplex PCR, and TCRdb holds only the in-frame ones, with some missing. This sample has some 130,000 clones, with about 90% found just once. Sequencing was performed on blood. The receptors come from a woman aged 45-65 years in good health.

J is TRBJ2-2 and V is TRBV12-5; the match to TRBD2 covers 11 bases. Germline CDR1 is LGHNT and CDR2 is FRNRAP. Trimming took 6 bases from V and 3 from J; bases not matched to a gene: 18. This CDR3 is built from 20 residues. Here the CDR3 reads CASGALAGGAGIPHTGELFF. DNA for the CDR3: TGTGCTAGTGGGGCCCTAGCGGGGGGCGCCGGGATCCCCCACACCGGGGAGCTGTTTTTT. Using reference TRBV12-5 and TRBJ2-2 for the parts outside the CDR3, the full variable domain is DARVTQTPRHKVTEMGQEVTMRCQPILGHNTVFWYRQTMMQGLELLAYFRNRAPLDDSGMPKDRFSAEMPDATLATLKIQPSEPRDSAVYFCASGALAGGAGIPHTGELFFGEGSRLTVL.

This rearrangement joins TRBV9 to TRBJ1-4, with D unclear. This CDR3 comprises 13 residues. The ends were cut back, 0 bases at V and 6 bases at J, with 6 bases in the middle. Germline CDR1 SGDLS, CDR2 YYNGEE. The CDR3 spells CASSVGLDEKLFF. The CDR3 DNA is TGTGCCAGCAGCGTAGGACTGGATGAAAAACTGTTTTTT.

The genes are TRBV19 and TRBJ1-5; D remains unclear. This CDR3 spans 15 amino acids. Germline CDR1 LNHDA, CDR2 SQIVND (reference sequence). Trimming took 8 bases from V and 6 from J, leaving 20 bases between them. The CDR3 DNA is TGTGCCAGTCCCAGTGTAGGACCACGCGGTCAGCCCCAGCATTTT. Its translation: CASPSVGPRGQPQHF.

The V and J genes are TRBV30 and TRBJ1-3; unclear D gene. The germline V gene encodes CDR1 GTSNPN and CDR2 SVGIG (reference sequence). The CDR3 sequence is 13 residues long. V was cut by 1 base and J by 4 bases, with 8 bases left in between. CDR3 sequence (DNA): TGTGCCTGGAGTGGGTTACGCGGAAACACCATATATTTT. Its translation is CAWSGLRGNTIYF. Using reference TRBV30 and TRBJ1-3 for the parts outside the CDR3, the full variable domain is SQTIHQWPATLVQPVGSPLSLECTVEGTSNPNLYWYRQAAGRGLQLLFYSVGIGQISSEVPQNLSASRPQDRQFILSSKKLLLSDSGFYLCAWSGLRGNTIYFGEGSWLTVV.

The chain combines TRBV5-5 with TRBJ1-4; D is unresolved. V lost 2 bases and J lost 5, with 7 bases in between. The CDR3 sequence is 13 residues long. Germline V gene data show CDR1 as SGHKS and CDR2 as YYEKEE (reference sequence). CDR3 coding DNA: TGTGCCAGCAGCTTTGCGGGAAATGAAAAACTGTTTTTT. This encodes CASSFAGNEKLFF.

The gene calls are TRBV5-1 and TRBJ1-2; possibly TRBD1 for D (6 bases). Trimming stripped 4 bases from V and 4 bases from J, with 14 bases between. CDR1 and CDR2 (germline): SGHRS, YFSETQ. The CDR3 is 14 amino acids. CDR3 region: CASSREIQGYGYTF. The CDR3 DNA reads as TGCGCCAGCAGCCGCGAAATACAGGGCTATGGCTACACCTTC.

The chain combines TRBV11-3 with TRBJ2-1; 7 nucleotides align to TRBD1. This CDR3 region has 15 residues. V gave up 5 bases and J gave up 2 bases; unmatched junction bases: 6. CDR1 is SGHNT, CDR2 YENEEA, per germline. This chain's CDR3 is CASSPTGDPYNEQFF. The CDR3 DNA reads as TGTGCCAGCAGCCCTACAGGGGACCCCTACAATGAGCAGTTCTTC.

This clone came up a few times. The rearrangement uses TRBV2 and TRBJ2-1; 9 bases are a match to TRBD2. Germline-derived CDR1 and CDR2 are SNHLY and FYNNEI. V lost 6 bases, J lost 5 bases, and 5 bases stayed unmatched. The CDR3 has 14 amino acids. The CDR3 coding sequence is TGTGCCAGCAGGAGAAGGACTAGCGACAATGAGCAGTTCTTC. Its protein is CASRRRTSDNEQFF.

This chain links TRBV5-1 with TRBJ2-3, with TRBD2 matching over 7 bases. The junction had 7 bases not matched to a gene; V was cut back by 4 bases and J by 2 bases. Germline CDR1 SGHRS, CDR2 YFSETQ. This CDR3 has 15 amino acids. The CDR3 nucleotides read TGCGCCAGCAGCCAAACCGGGACTAACACAGATACGCAGTATTTT. Residues: CASSQTGTNTDTQYF. Looking up the rest from reference TRBV5-1 and TRBJ2-3 gives the full variable domain: KAGVTQTPRYLIKTRGQQVTLSCSPISGHRSVSWYQQTPGQGLQFLFEYFSETQRNKGNFPGRFSGRQFSNSRSEMNVSTLELGDSALYLCASSQTGTNTDTQYFGPGTRLTVL.

The J gene is TRBJ2-2, the V gene TRBV6-4; perhaps TRBD1 as D (6 bases). The CDR3 extends over 14 amino acids. V was cut by 6 bases and J by 4 bases, with 12 bases left in between. The germline V gene encodes CDR1 MRHNA and CDR2 SNTAGT. The CDR3 protein is CASSLGTSTGELFF. The CDR3 DNA reads as TGTGCCAGCAGCCTCGGGACAAGCACCGGGGAGCTGTTTTTT.

The V and J genes are TRBV13 and TRBJ2-3; the D is unclear. Germline V CDR1 and CDR2: PRHDT, FYEKMQ (reference sequence). Trimming shortened V by 2 bases and J by 2 bases, and 14 bases separated the two germline ends. The CDR3 has 16 amino acids. DNA for the CDR3: TGTGCCAGCAGCTTATCCAGCCACCACCTCACAGATACGCAGTATTTT. Its translation is CASSLSSHHLTDTQYF.

This clone occurred once. The rearrangement uses TRBV29-1 and TRBJ2-3; the match to TRBD1 covers 8 bases. V shed 0 bases, J shed 2 bases, and the junction held 13 bases outside the gene matches. Germline-derived CDR1 and CDR2 are SQVTM and ANQGSEA. The CDR3 runs to 18 residues. The CDR3 protein is CSVEDLYETGEYTDTQYF. CDR3 nucleotide sequence: TGCAGCGTTGAAGATCTTTACGAGACAGGGGAGTACACAGATACGCAGTATTTT.

This chain joins TRBV5-4 and TRBJ2-5, with 7 bases lining up with TRBD2. Germline V gene data show CDR1 as SGHNT and CDR2 as YYREEE (reference sequence). The CDR3 has 15 residues. With 0 bases clipped from V and 3 bases from J, the junction kept 5 bases outside the gene matches. CDR3 protein: CASSLAKGREETQYF. The CDR3 region has the DNA TGTGCCAGCAGCTTGGCGAAGGGGAGGGAAGAGACCCAGTACTTC.

Comments on this clone: A read error may produce the germline difference seen at one junction end. This chain joins TRBV7-7 and TRBJ2-1, with D perhaps matching TRBD1 (6 bases). This CDR3 is 15 amino acids long. In germline, CDR1 is SSHAT, CDR2 FNYEAQ (reference sequence). The CDR3 here is CASSRLDRPYNEQFF. The CDR3 nucleotides read TGTGCTAGCAGCAGATTGGACAGACCGTACAATGAGCAGTTCTTC.

The chain recombines TRBV7-8 with TRBJ2-1; unclear D gene. V dropped 5 bases and J dropped 4 bases, with 18 bases sitting between them. Germline V lookup: CDR1 SGHVS, CDR2 FQNEAQ. The CDR3 sequence is 16 residues long. The CDR3 sequence: CASSPDGYIPYNEQFF. CDR3 bases: TGTGCCAGCAGCCCTGACGGCTATATACCTTACAATGAGCAGTTCTTC. Supplemented by reference TRBV7-8 and TRBJ2-1, the full variable domain reads GAGVSQSPRYKVAKRGQDVALRCDPISGHVSLFWYQQALGQGPEFLTYFQNEAQLDKSGLPSDRFFAERPEGSVSTLKIQRTQQEDSAVYLCASSPDGYIPYNEQFFGPGTRLTVL.

The V call is TRBV5-1, the J call TRBJ2-7, with 10 positions matching TRBD1. J gave up 5 bases and V 1 base, and 3 bases lay outside the gene matches. CDR1 is SGHRS, CDR2 YFSETQ, per germline. CDR3 length equals 14 residues. The CDR3 loop reads CASSLLGTGDEQYF. CDR3 nucleotide sequence: TGCGCCAGCAGCTTGTTGGGGACAGGGGACGAGCAGTACTTC.